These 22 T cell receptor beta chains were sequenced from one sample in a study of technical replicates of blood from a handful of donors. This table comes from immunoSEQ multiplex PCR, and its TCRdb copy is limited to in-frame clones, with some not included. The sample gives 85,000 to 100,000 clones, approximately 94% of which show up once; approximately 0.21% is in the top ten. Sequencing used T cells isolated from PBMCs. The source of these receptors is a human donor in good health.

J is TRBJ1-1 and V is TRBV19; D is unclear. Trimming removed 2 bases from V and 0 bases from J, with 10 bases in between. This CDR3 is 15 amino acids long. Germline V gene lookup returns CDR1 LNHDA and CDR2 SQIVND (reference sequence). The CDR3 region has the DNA TGTGCCAGTAGTATACCCCAGGCAATGAACACTGAAGCTTTCTTT. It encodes CASSIPQAMNTEAFF.

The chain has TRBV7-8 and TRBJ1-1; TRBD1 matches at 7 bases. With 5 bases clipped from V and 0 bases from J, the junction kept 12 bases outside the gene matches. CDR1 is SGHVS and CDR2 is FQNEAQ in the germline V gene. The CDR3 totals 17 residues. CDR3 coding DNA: TGTGCCAGCAGCACCCAACAGGGGCCGTATTTGAACACTGAAGCTTTCTTT. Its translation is CASSTQQGPYLNTEAFF.

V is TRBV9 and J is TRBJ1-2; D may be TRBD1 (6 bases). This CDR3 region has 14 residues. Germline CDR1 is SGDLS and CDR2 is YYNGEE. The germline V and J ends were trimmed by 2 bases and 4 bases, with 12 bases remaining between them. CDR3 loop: CASSVHLDSYGYTF. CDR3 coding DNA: TGTGCCAGCAGCGTCCACTTGGACAGCTATGGCTACACCTTC.

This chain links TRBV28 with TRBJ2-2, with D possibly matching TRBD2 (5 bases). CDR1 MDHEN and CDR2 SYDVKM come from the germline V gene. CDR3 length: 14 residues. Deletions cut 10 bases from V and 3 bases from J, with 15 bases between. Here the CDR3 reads CANSQTGDTGELFF. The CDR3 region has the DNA TGTGCCAACTCCCAGACCGGGGACACCGGGGAGCTGTTTTTT.

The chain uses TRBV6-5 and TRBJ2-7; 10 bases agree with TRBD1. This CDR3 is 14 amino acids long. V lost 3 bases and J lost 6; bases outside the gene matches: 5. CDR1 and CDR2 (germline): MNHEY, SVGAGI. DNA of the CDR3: TGTGCCAGCAGTTATGGACAGGGGGGATTCGAGCAGTACTTC. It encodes CASSYGQGGFEQYF.

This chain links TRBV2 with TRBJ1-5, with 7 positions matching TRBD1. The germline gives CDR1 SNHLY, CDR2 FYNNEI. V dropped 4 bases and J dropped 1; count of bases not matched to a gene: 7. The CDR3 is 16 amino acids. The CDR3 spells CASSGGGTVSNQPQHF. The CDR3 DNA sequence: TGTGCCAGCAGTGGAGGGGGGACAGTGAGCAATCAGCCCCAGCATTTT. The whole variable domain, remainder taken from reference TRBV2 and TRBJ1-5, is EPEVTQTPSHQVTQMGQEVILRCVPISNHLYFYWYRQILGQKVEFLVSFYNNEISEKSEIFDDQFSVERPDGSNFTLKIRSTKLEDSAMYFCASSGGGTVSNQPQHFGDGTRLSIL.

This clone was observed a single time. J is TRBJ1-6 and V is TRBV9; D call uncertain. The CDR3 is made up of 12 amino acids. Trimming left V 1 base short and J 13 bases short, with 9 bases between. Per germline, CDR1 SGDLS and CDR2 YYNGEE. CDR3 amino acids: CASSVISGPLHF. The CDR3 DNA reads TGTGCCAGCAGCGTAATATCGGGGCCCCTCCACTTT.

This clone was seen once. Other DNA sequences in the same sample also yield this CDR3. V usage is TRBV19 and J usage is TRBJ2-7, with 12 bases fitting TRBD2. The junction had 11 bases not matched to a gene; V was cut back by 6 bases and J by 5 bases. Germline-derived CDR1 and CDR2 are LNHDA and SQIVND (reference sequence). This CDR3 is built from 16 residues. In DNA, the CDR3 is TGTGCCAGTAGGACTAGCGGGGGCTCCCCCTTCCACGAGCAGTACTTC. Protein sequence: CASRTSGGSPFHEQYF.

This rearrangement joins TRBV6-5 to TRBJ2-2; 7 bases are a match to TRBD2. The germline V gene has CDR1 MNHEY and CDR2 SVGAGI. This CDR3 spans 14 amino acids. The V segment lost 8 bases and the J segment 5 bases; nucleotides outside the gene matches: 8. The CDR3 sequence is CASGGGSGTGELFF. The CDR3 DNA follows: TGTGCCAGCGGCGGCGGGAGTGGTACCGGGGAGCTGTTTTTT.

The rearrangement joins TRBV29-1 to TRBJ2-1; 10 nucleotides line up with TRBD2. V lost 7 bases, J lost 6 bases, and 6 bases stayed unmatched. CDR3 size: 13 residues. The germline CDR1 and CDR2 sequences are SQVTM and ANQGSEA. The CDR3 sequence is CSGQRGGFNEQFF. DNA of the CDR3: TGCAGCGGACAGCGGGGGGGCTTCAATGAGCAGTTCTTC.

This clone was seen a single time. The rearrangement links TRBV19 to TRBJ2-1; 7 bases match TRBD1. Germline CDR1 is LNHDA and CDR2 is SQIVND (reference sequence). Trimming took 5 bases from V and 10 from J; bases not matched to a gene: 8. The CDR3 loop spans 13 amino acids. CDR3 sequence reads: CASSPDRVGEQFF. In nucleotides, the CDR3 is TGTGCCAGTAGTCCTGACAGGGTAGGAGAGCAGTTCTTC.

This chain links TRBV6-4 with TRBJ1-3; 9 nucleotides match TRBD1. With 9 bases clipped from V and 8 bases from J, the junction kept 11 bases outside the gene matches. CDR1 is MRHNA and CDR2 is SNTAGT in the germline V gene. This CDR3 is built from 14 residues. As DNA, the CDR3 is TGTGCCAGGAATCGTCGACAGGGGGATGACACCATATATTTT. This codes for CARNRRQGDDTIYF.

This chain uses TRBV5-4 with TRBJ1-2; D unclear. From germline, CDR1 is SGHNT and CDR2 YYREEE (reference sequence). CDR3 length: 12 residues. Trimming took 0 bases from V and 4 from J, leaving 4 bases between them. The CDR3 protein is CASSLDSYGYTF. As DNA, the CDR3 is TGTGCCAGCAGCTTGGACAGCTATGGCTACACCTTC.

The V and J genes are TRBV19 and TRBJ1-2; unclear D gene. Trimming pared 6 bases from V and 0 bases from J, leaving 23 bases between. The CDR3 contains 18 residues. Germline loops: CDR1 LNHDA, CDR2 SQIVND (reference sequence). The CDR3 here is CASSQQPPSGISNYGYTF. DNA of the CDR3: TGTGCCAGTAGCCAACAACCCCCCTCCGGGATTTCTAACTATGGCTACACCTTC.

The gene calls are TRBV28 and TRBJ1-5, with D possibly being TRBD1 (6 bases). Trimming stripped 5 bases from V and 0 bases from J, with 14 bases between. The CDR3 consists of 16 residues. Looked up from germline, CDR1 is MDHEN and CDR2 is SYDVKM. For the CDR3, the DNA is TGTGCCAGCAGTCAACTACAGGGATATAGCAATCAGCCCCAGCATTTT. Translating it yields CASSQLQGYSNQPQHF.

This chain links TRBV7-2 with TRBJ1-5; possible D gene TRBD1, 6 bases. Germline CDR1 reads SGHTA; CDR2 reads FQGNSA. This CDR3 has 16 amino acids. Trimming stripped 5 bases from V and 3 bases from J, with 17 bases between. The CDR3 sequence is CASSPGVVVNNQPQHF. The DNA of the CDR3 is TGTGCCAGCAGCCCAGGGGTGGTGGTGAACAATCAGCCCCAGCATTTT.

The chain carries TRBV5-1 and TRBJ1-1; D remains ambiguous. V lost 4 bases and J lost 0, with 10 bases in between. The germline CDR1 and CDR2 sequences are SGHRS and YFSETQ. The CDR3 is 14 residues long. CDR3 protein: CASSIKTLNTEAFF. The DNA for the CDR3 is TGCGCCAGCAGCATCAAAACACTGAACACTGAAGCTTTCTTT.

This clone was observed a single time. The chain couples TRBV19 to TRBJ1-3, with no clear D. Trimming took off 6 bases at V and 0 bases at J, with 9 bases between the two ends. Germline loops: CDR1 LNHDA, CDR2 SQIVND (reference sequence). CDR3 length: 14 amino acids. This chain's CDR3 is CASSTPGSGNTIYF. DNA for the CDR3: TGTGCCAGTAGCACCCCAGGCTCTGGAAACACCATATATTTT.

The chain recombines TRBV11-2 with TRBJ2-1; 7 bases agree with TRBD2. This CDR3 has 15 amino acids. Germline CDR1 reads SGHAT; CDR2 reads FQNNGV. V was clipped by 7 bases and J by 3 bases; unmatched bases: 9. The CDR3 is CASTWRERYYNEQFF. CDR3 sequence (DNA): TGTGCCAGCACCTGGCGGGAGCGGTACTACAATGAGCAGTTCTTC.

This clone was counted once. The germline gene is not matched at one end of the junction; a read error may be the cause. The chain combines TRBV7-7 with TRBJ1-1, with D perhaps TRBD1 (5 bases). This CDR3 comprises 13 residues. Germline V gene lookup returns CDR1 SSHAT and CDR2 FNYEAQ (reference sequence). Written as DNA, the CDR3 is TGTGCTAGCAGCTTACTAGGGGACACTGAAGCTTTCTTT. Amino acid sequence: CASSLLGDTEAFF.

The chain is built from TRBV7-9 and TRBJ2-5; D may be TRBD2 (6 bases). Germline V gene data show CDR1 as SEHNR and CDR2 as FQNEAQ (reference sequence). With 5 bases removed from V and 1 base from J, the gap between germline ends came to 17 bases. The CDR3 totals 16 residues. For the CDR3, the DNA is TGTGCCAGCAGCACGGGACTTGAAGTTATCCAAGAGACCCAGTACTTC. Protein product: CASSTGLEVIQETQYF.

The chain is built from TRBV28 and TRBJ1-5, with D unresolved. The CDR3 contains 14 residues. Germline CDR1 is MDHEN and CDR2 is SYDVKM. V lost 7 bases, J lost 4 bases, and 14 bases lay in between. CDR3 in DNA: TGTGCCAGCACGAGATCCATCCGGAATCAGCCCCAGCATTTT. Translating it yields CASTRSIRNQPQHF.